The 21 T cell receptor beta chains below all came from one sample that was sequenced in a study of shared clonotypes between healthy human individuals. In the naive CD8 group, cells lacked CD45RO and were positively selected for CCR7, so terminally differentiated effector memory CD45RA+ cells were left out. TCRdb keeps only in-frame clones here, not all; method: immunoSEQ multiplex PCR. The sample has 1.5 million to 2.5 million clones; about 95% are singletons. Material: naive CD8+ T cells sorted from blood. These receptors were taken from a man younger than 30 in good health.

The chain recombines TRBV7-9 with TRBJ2-2, with D hard to call. The CDR3 contains 15 residues. Germline assignment: CDR1 SEHNR and CDR2 FQNEAQ (reference sequence). V was clipped by 3 bases and J by 4 bases, with 12 bases between them. The CDR3: CASSFEWRSTGELFF. The DNA of the CDR3 is TGTGCCAGCAGCTTTGAATGGCGGAGCACCGGGGAGCTGTTTTTT.

There are a few counts of this clone. The CDR3 DNA reads TGTGCCAGCAGCTTCTCCCGGGCGGGCGAGCAGTACTTC. It translates to CASSFSRAGEQYF. The genes are TRBV11-2 and TRBJ2-7; weak D call: TRBD2 (5 bases). Trimming stripped 3 bases from V and 6 bases from J, with 12 bases between. The CDR3 runs to 13 residues. Germline assignment: CDR1 SGHAT and CDR2 FQNNGV.

The chain carries TRBV30 and TRBJ1-2, with 9 bases identical to TRBD1. The V gene end was trimmed by 2 bases and the J gene end by 6 bases; junction bases not matched to a gene: 13. From germline, CDR1 is GTSNPN and CDR2 SVGIG (reference sequence). This CDR3 region has 16 residues. This CDR3 reads CAWSTVGGQGGDGYTF. Written as DNA, the CDR3 is TGTGCCTGGAGTACCGTAGGGGGACAGGGCGGGGATGGCTACACCTTC.

The V and J genes are TRBV10-3 and TRBJ2-4; D perhaps matches TRBD2 (6 bases). Trimming removed 3 bases from V and 0 bases from J, with 18 bases in between. CDR1 ENHRY and CDR2 SYGVKD come from the germline V gene. The CDR3 is made up of 18 amino acids. The CDR3 DNA follows: TGTGCCATCAGTGACGGGAGTATCGGGGGTCCAGCCAAAAACATTCAGTACTTC. Its translation: CAISDGSIGGPAKNIQYF.

The chain employs TRBV27 and TRBJ2-2; possibly TRBD2 for D (6 bases). The CDR3 is 17 residues long. Trimming pared 3 bases from V and 5 bases from J, leaving 19 bases between. Germline CDR1 reads MNHEY; CDR2 reads SMNVEV (reference sequence). In nucleotides, the CDR3 is TGTGCCAGCAGTTTCCTGACTAGGTGGAGAGGGACCGGGGAGCTGTTTTTT. Encoded protein: CASSFLTRWRGTGELFF.

The chain is built from TRBV10-3 and TRBJ2-1; TRBD2 matches 10 bases. CDR1 ENHRY and CDR2 SYGVKD come from the germline V gene. V gave up 6 bases and J gave up 2 bases; unmatched junction bases: 1. The CDR3 extends over 14 amino acids. CDR3 nucleotides: TGTGCCATCAGGAGCGGGGGGGCCTACAATGAGCAGTTCTTC. This translates into CAIRSGGAYNEQFF.

This chain uses TRBV27 with TRBJ2-7; a possible D gene is TRBD1 (6 bases). The CDR3 is 16 residues long. Deletions cut 3 bases from V and 1 base from J, with 16 bases between. The germline V gene encodes CDR1 MNHEY and CDR2 SMNVEV (reference sequence). The CDR3 coding sequence is TGTGCCAGCAGTTTCCTGGGGGCCAGTAGGTCCTACGAGCAGTACTTC. Translated, it gives CASSFLGASRSYEQYF.

This clone was detected only once. The chain employs TRBV7-8 and TRBJ2-7, with TRBD1 identical over 9 bases. Germline V gene lookup returns CDR1 SGHVS and CDR2 FQNEAQ. Germline trimming cut 5 bases from V and 4 bases from J; bases unmatched to any gene: 9. The length of the CDR3 is 15 residues. CDR3 DNA sequence: TGTGCCAGCAGCGCCCGGGGACAGGGTAATTACGAGCAGTACTTC. This translates into CASSARGQGNYEQYF.

About this clone: This same CDR3 is encoded by further DNA sequences in the sample. This sequence joins TRBV7-6 and TRBJ2-7, with D tentatively TRBD2 (6 bases). Germline values: CDR1 SGHVS, CDR2 FNYEAQ. Trimming pared 4 bases from V and 2 bases from J, leaving 12 bases between. CDR3 length equals 14 residues. CDR3 coding DNA: TGTGCCAGCAGCTCCGGGACTGGGGCCTACGAGCAGTACTTC. It translates to CASSSGTGAYEQYF. Complete variable domain (other parts from reference TRBV7-6 and TRBJ2-7): GAGVSQSPRYKVTKRGQDVALRCDPISGHVSLYWYRQALGQGPEFLTYFNYEAQQDKSGLPNDRFSAERPEGSISTLTIQRTEQRDSAMYRCASSSGTGAYEQYFGPGTRLTVT.

The chain uses TRBV19 and TRBJ1-1; D is possibly TRBD1 (6 bases). Germline loops: CDR1 LNHDA, CDR2 SQIVND (reference sequence). Trimming pared 3 bases from V and 5 bases from J, leaving 13 bases between. CDR3 length equals 14 residues. The CDR3 region is CASSISGEATEAFF. DNA of the CDR3: TGTGCCAGTAGTATTTCAGGGGAGGCGACTGAAGCTTTCTTT. The whole variable domain, remainder taken from reference TRBV19 and TRBJ1-1, is DGGITQSPKYLFRKEGQNVTLSCEQNLNHDAMYWYRQDPGQGLRLIYYSQIVNDFQKGDIAEGYSVSREKKESFPLTVTSAQKNPTAFYLCASSISGEATEAFFGQGTRLTVV.

Concerning this clone itself: This CDR3 is also generated by other DNA sequences in the sample. V gene TRBV19 combines with J gene TRBJ2-7; D not certain. V gave up 0 bases and J gave up 3 bases, with 6 bases separating them. CDR3 length equals 13 residues. Looked up from germline, CDR1 is LNHDA and CDR2 is SQIVND (reference sequence). The CDR3 DNA sequence: TGTGCCAGTAGTATAGACCTGGACTACGAGCAGTACTTC. It encodes CASSIDLDYEQYF. The full variable domain, completed using reference TRBV19 and TRBJ2-7, is DGGITQSPKYLFRKEGQNVTLSCEQNLNHDAMYWYRQDPGQGLRLIYYSQIVNDFQKGDIAEGYSVSREKKESFPLTVTSAQKNPTAFYLCASSIDLDYEQYFGPGTRLTVT.

The V and J genes are TRBV7-9 and TRBJ1-1; D unclear. Trimming stripped 3 bases from V and 8 bases from J, with 4 bases between. The CDR3 consists of 10 residues. Germline V gene data show CDR1 as SEHNR and CDR2 as FQNEAQ (reference sequence). The CDR3 sequence is CASSFMEAFF. The CDR3 DNA is TGTGCCAGCAGCTTTATGGAAGCTTTCTTT.

The J gene is TRBJ2-1, the V gene TRBV13, with 11 positions matching TRBD2. The germline CDR1 and CDR2 sequences are PRHDT and FYEKMQ (reference sequence). The CDR3 is made up of 15 amino acids. With V trimmed by 5 bases and J by 8 bases, 8 bases remained unmatched. DNA of the CDR3: TGTGCCAGCAGCCTTAGCGGGGGGGCCTGGTATGAGCAGTTCTTC. Translation: CASSLSGGAWYEQFF. The full variable domain, rest sourced from reference TRBV13 and TRBJ2-1, is AAGVIQSPRHLIKEKRETATLKCYPIPRHDTVYWYQQGPGQDPQFLISFYEKMQSDKGSIPDRFSAQQFSDYHSELNMSSLELGDSALYFCASSLSGGAWYEQFFGPGTRLTVL.

This clone was seen only once. The rearrangement links TRBV29-1 to TRBJ1-2, with D hard to call. Trimming shortened V by 6 bases and J by 8 bases, and 22 bases separated the two germline ends. The CDR3 loop spans 14 amino acids. Germline V gene sequence: CDR1 SQVTM, CDR2 ANQGSEA. This CDR3 is CSVKRQEAILGYTF. For the CDR3, the DNA is TGCAGCGTGAAAAGGCAGGAGGCCATACTAGGCTACACCTTC. Combining the CDR3 with reference TRBV29-1 and TRBJ1-2 gives the whole variable domain SAVISQKPSRDICQRGTSLTIQCQVDSQVTMMFWYRQQPGQSLTLIATANQGSEATYESGFVIDKFPISRPNLTFSTLTVSNMSPEDSSIYLCSVKRQEAILGYTFGSGTRLTVV.

On this clone: The sample holds other DNA sequences that translate to the same CDR3. The gene calls are TRBV4-1 and TRBJ2-7; D might be TRBD1 (5 bases). Per the germline V gene, CDR1 is MGHRA and CDR2 is YSYEKL. This CDR3 is built from 13 residues. V lost 3 bases, J lost 3 bases, and 9 bases lay in between. CDR3 residues: CASSQVRDYEQYF. In nucleotides, the CDR3 is TGCGCCAGCAGCCAGGTCAGGGACTACGAGCAGTACTTC.

V usage is TRBV28 and J usage is TRBJ2-2; D possibly uses TRBD1 or TRBD2 (5 bases each). The V end lost 8 bases, the J end lost 5 bases, and 33 bases lay between the germline ends. The CDR3 totals 20 residues. CDR1 MDHEN and CDR2 SYDVKM come from the germline V gene. CDR3 in amino acids: CASGLPTPGLGRVVTGELFF. For the CDR3, the DNA is TGTGCCAGCGGACTTCCCACCCCTGGGCTTGGCAGGGTGGTAACCGGGGAGCTGTTTTTT.

The rearrangement uses TRBV27 and TRBJ2-7; 9 bases align to TRBD2. Germline V CDR1 and CDR2: MNHEY, SMNVEV (reference sequence). After removal of 5 bases from V and 5 bases from J, the junction contained 19 bases not matched to a gene. This CDR3 is 18 amino acids long. The CDR3: CASSLVPISGTSLNEQYF. In nucleotides, the CDR3 is TGTGCCAGCAGTCTTGTCCCTATATCCGGGACTAGCCTGAACGAGCAGTACTTC.

The V call is TRBV15, the J call TRBJ1-5; D call uncertain. Germline values: CDR1 LNHNV, CDR2 YYDKDF (reference sequence). The CDR3 is made up of 12 amino acids. Trimming shortened V by 3 bases and J by 4 bases, and 4 bases separated the two germline ends. CDR3 DNA sequence: TGTGCCACCAGCAGCACAAATCAGCCCCAGCATTTT. Residues: CATSSTNQPQHF. The entire variable domain, with the rest obtained from reference TRBV15 and TRBJ1-5, is as follows: DAMVIQNPRYQVTQFGKPVTLSCSQTLNHNVMYWYQQKSSQAPKLLFHYYDKDFNNEADTPDNFQSRRPNTSFCFLDIRSPGLGDTAMYLCATSSTNQPQHFGDGTRLSIL.

This clone appeared a single time. DNA of the CDR3: TGTGCCACCAGCAGAGGCGAGGGGTCGAGGGAGGGCTACACCTTC. It yields the protein CATSRGEGSREGYTF. This chain connects TRBV15 to TRBJ1-2, with D perhaps matching TRBD1 (5 bases). Deletions cut 1 base from V and 8 bases from J, with 17 bases between. The CDR3 is 15 residues long. Germline V lookup: CDR1 LNHNV, CDR2 YYDKDF (reference sequence).

The J gene is TRBJ2-7, the V gene TRBV27; D is perhaps TRBD1 or TRBD2 (6 bases each). The CDR3 has 17 residues. Germline CDR1 and CDR2: MNHEY and SMNVEV (reference sequence). V was clipped by 0 bases and J by 2 bases, with 17 bases between them. This CDR3 is CASSLSPLGGIPYEQYF. CDR3 DNA sequence: TGTGCCAGCAGTTTATCGCCCCTGGGGGGCATACCCTACGAGCAGTACTTC.

V is TRBV5-1 and J is TRBJ2-3; 9 nucleotides match TRBD2. V lost 0 bases to trimming and J lost 2 bases; unmatched junction nucleotides: 4. The CDR3 sequence is 16 residues long. Germline V gene sequence: CDR1 SGHRS, CDR2 YFSETQ. The CDR3 bases are TGCGCCAGCAGCTTGGCCGTAGCGGGGGACACAGATACGCAGTATTTT. Translated: CASSLAVAGDTDTQYF.